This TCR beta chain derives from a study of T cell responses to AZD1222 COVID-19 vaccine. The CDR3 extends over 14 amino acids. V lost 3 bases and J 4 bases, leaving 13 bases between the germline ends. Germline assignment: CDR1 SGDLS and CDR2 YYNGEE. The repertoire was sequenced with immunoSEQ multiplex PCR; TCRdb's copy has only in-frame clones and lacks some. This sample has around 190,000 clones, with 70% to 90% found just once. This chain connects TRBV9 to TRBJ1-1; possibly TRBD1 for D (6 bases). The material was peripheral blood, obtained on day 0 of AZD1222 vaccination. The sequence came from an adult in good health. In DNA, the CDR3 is TGTGCCAGCAGCGAAGGACAGAGGGCCACTGAAGCTTTCTTT. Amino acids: CASSEGQRATEAFF.